The 21 T cell receptor beta chains in this list originate from one sample, sequenced in a study of response to subunit inactivated influenza vaccine. From the RT-PCR reads, TCRdb called clonotypes with MiXCR, one entry per CDR3 protein. The data show approximately 480,000 distinct CDR3 sequences, around 9.9% seen once. Material: PBMCs from blood, obtained about 40 days after vaccination. The receptors were gathered from a man aged 45-60 years who received an inactivated influenza vaccine.

J is TRBJ2-3 and V is TRBV29-1; the D gene could be TRBD1 or TRBD2 (5 bases each). The V end was cut by 5 bases, the J end by 4 bases, with 10 bases between. Germline assignment: CDR1 SQVTM and CDR2 ANQGSEA. The CDR3 extends over 12 amino acids. The CDR3 here is CSVLGAADTQYF. CDR3 DNA sequence: TGCAGCGTTCTCGGGGCCGCAGATACGCAGTATTTT.

This sequence joins TRBV11-2 and TRBJ2-3; TRBD2 agrees at 8 bases. The V gene end was trimmed by 6 bases and the J gene end by 2 bases; junction bases not matched to a gene: 7. Germline V CDR1 and CDR2: SGHAT, FQNNGV. The CDR3 contains 15 residues. CDR3 protein: CASRKAGEHTDTQYF. The CDR3, as DNA: TGTGCCAGCAGAAAAGCGGGGGAGCACACAGATACGCAGTATTTT.

This clonotype was detected only a few times. V is TRBV5-1 and J is TRBJ2-2; D is ambiguous. V was cut by 4 bases and J by 0 bases, with 7 bases left in between. CDR3 length: 14 residues. Germline assignment: CDR1 SGHRS and CDR2 YFSETQ. The CDR3 loop reads CASSPDANTGELFF. CDR3 coding DNA: TGCGCCAGCAGCCCCGACGCGAACACCGGGGAGCTGTTTTTT.

CDR3 amino acids: CASSRGSSYEQYF. CDR3 bases: TGTGCCAGCAGCCGCGGCAGCTCCTACGAGCAGTACTTC. The V gene is TRBV6-1, the J gene TRBJ2-7, with D unresolved. The V and J ends lost 6 bases and 0 bases respectively, with 9 bases between them. CDR3 length: 13 residues. Germline CDR1 reads MNHNS; CDR2 reads SASEGT.

At least ten counts were recorded for this clonotype. This chain links TRBV29-1 with TRBJ2-7; D is ambiguous. V was trimmed by 5 bases and J by 1 base, leaving 18 bases between them. Per the germline V gene, CDR1 is SQVTM and CDR2 is ANQGSEA. The CDR3 loop spans 15 amino acids. CDR3 sequence (DNA): TGCAGCGTTAGTGGCCTCCGGACCAATTCCTACGAGCAGTACTTC. As protein: CSVSGLRTNSYEQYF.

This clonotype was seen ten or more times. CDR3 DNA sequence: TGTGCCAGCAGTCCGCCACGGGGGGTTAAGAACAATGAGCAGTTCTTC. It encodes CASSPPRGVKNNEQFF. The J gene is TRBJ2-1, the V gene TRBV7-9; the match to TRBD2 covers 7 bases. After removal of 6 bases from V and 5 bases from J, the junction contained 13 bases not matched to a gene. Germline values: CDR1 SEHNR, CDR2 FQNEAQ (reference sequence). This CDR3 is 16 amino acids long. The whole variable domain, filled in from reference TRBV7-9 and TRBJ2-1, reads DTGVSQNPRHKITKRGQNVTFRCDPISEHNRLYWYRQTLGQGPEFLTYFQNEAQLEKSRLLSDRFSAERPKGSFSTLEIQRTEQGDSAMYLCASSPPRGVKNNEQFFGPGTRLTVL.

The DNA of the CDR3 is TGTGCCAGCAGTTTGGGACTATCAGATGGCTACACCTTC. Its translation is CASSLGLSDGYTF. The chain employs TRBV6-6 and TRBJ1-2, with D maybe TRBD1 (5 bases). Germline assignment: CDR1 MNHNY and CDR2 SVGAGI (reference sequence). V lost 4 bases to trimming and J lost 6 bases, with 12 bases between them. The CDR3 is 13 amino acids.

This clonotype came up many times. This chain connects TRBV20-1 to TRBJ2-5; the D gene is possibly TRBD1 (6 bases). The V and J ends lost 2 bases and 0 bases respectively, with 10 bases between them. CDR1 and CDR2 from the germline V gene are DFQATT and SNEGSKA (reference sequence). The CDR3 loop spans 14 amino acids. The CDR3 DNA is TGCAGTGCTAGAAGGGACATGTACCAAGAGACCCAGTACTTC. This sequence encodes CSARRDMYQETQYF.

The chain combines TRBV6-1 with TRBJ1-4, with a possible D match to TRBD1 (6 bases). This CDR3 region has 13 residues. Germline values: CDR1 MNHNS, CDR2 SASEGT. The germline V and J ends were trimmed by 10 bases and 6 bases, with 15 bases remaining between them. The CDR3 is CATWGEGDEKLFF. The CDR3 DNA sequence: TGTGCCACATGGGGGGAGGGGGATGAAAAACTGTTTTTT.

This clonotype was counted only a few times. The chain uses TRBV24-1 and TRBJ2-2, with D perhaps TRBD2 (5 bases). With 0 bases removed from V and 1 base from J, the gap between germline ends came to 8 bases. The CDR3 consists of 16 residues. The germline V gene encodes CDR1 KGHDR and CDR2 SFDVKD. The CDR3, as DNA: TGTGCCACCAGTGATTTGGGGAGACTGAACACCGGGGAGCTGTTTTTT. This sequence encodes CATSDLGRLNTGELFF.

The gene calls are TRBV20-1 and TRBJ2-3, with D possibly being TRBD2 (6 bases). V lost 0 bases and J lost 0, with 16 bases in between. CDR1 DFQATT and CDR2 SNEGSKA come from the germline V gene (reference sequence). This CDR3 is 17 amino acids long. The CDR3 loop reads CSARDVRGVPSTDTQYF. DNA of the CDR3: TGCAGTGCTAGAGATGTGCGGGGCGTCCCCAGCACAGATACGCAGTATTTT.

A few counts support this clonotype. The chain couples TRBV9 to TRBJ2-1, with 8 bases matching TRBD1. With 0 bases clipped from V and 4 bases from J, the junction kept 3 bases outside the gene matches. The V gene's germline CDR1 is SGDLS and CDR2 YYNGEE. This CDR3 has 15 residues. The CDR3: CASSVVGQVYNEQFF. CDR3 DNA sequence: TGTGCCAGCAGCGTAGTGGGACAGGTTTACAATGAGCAGTTCTTC.

This clonotype was detected ten times or more. V is TRBV7-9 and J is TRBJ1-2; D ambiguous. Germline V lookup: CDR1 SEHNR, CDR2 FQNEAQ (reference sequence). The CDR3 length is 10 residues. Trimming took off 2 bases at V and 6 bases at J, with 1 base between the two ends. The CDR3 here is CASSLNGYTF. CDR3 DNA sequence: TGTGCCAGCAGCTTAAATGGCTACACCTTC.

The chain recombines TRBV7-2 with TRBJ2-7; unclear D gene. The CDR3 sequence is 11 residues long. Germline V gene data show CDR1 as SGHTA and CDR2 as FQGNSA. V lost 5 bases to trimming and J lost 3 bases, with 5 bases between them. The CDR3 nucleotides read TGTGCCAGCAGCGGGCTCTACGAGCAGTACTTC. Translating gives CASSGLYEQYF.

This clonotype was observed a single time. The rearrangement links TRBV18 to TRBJ2-4; 13 bases are a match to TRBD2. V dropped 0 bases and J dropped 6; count of bases not matched to a gene: 2. The CDR3 sequence is 16 residues long. The V gene's germline CDR1 is KGHSH and CDR2 LQKENI. CDR3: CASSPPGLAGLNIQYF. CDR3 in DNA: TGTGCCAGCTCACCACCGGGACTAGCGGGATTAAACATTCAGTACTTC.

The J gene is TRBJ1-1, the V gene TRBV6-2 or TRBV6-3; TRBD1 aligns across 8 bases. Germline V gene lookup returns CDR1 MNHEY and CDR2 SVGEGT. J was trimmed by 5 bases and V by 4 bases; bases with no gene match: 6. The CDR3 runs 14 residues. The CDR3 bases are TGTGCCAGCAGTTCCCGACAGGGGAGGACTGAAGCTTTCTTT. Translating it yields CASSSRQGRTEAFF.

This sequence joins TRBV7-8 and TRBJ2-7, with a weak D call TRBD2 (6 bases). Germline V gives CDR1 SGHVS, CDR2 FQNEAQ. Trimming left V 5 bases short and J 2 bases short, with 16 bases between. The CDR3 consists of 15 residues. CDR3 residues: CASSQMPRTTYEQYF. The CDR3 region has the DNA TGTGCCAGCAGCCAAATGCCCCGGACTACCTACGAGCAGTACTTC.

The V gene is TRBV6-1, the J gene TRBJ1-2; D is unclear. V lost 5 bases to trimming and J lost 5 bases, with 9 bases between them. The CDR3 has 12 residues. Germline V CDR1 and CDR2: MNHNS, SASEGT. The CDR3 here is CASSIDTYGYTF. As DNA, the CDR3 is TGTGCCAGCAGTATCGACACGTATGGCTACACCTTC.

This clonotype was recorded a few times. The gene calls are TRBV5-1 and TRBJ2-7; maybe TRBD2 (6 bases). V was trimmed by 5 bases and J by 5 bases, leaving 17 bases between them. CDR3 length: 14 amino acids. The V gene's germline CDR1 is SGHRS and CDR2 YFSETQ. The CDR3 protein is CASSLPGAGHEQYF. The CDR3 DNA follows: TGCGCCAGCAGTCTTCCGGGAGCAGGGCACGAGCAGTACTTC.

This clonotype came up many times. This chain joins TRBV12-3 or TRBV12-4 and TRBJ2-1; D gene unclear. Trimming shortened V by 5 bases and J by 4 bases, and 3 bases separated the two germline ends. This CDR3 comprises 11 residues. DNA of the CDR3: TGTGCCAGCAGTAGATACAATGAGCAGTTCTTC. This codes for CASSRYNEQFF.

Ten or more counts support this clonotype. This rearrangement joins TRBV29-1 to TRBJ1-2; the D is unclear. The CDR3 extends over 12 amino acids. Germline loops: CDR1 SQVTM, CDR2 ANQGSEA. V was clipped by 7 bases and J by 1 base, with 10 bases between them. The CDR3 DNA reads TGCAGCGCCGGACCGATTAACTATGGCTACACCTTC. Encoded protein: CSAGPINYGYTF.